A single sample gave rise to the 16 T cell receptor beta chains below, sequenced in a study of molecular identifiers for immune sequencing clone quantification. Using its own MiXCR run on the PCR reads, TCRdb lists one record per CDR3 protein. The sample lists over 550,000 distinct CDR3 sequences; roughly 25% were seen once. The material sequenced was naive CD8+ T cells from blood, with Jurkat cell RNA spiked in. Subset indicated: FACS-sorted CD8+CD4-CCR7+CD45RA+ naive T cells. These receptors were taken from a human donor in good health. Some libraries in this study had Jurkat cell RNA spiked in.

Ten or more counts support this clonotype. CDR3 in amino acids: CASKTSTILGGTDTQYF. The DNA of the CDR3 is TGCGCCAGCAAGACGTCAACCATTCTAGGAGGTACAGATACGCAGTATTTT. This sequence joins TRBV5-1 and TRBJ2-3; perhaps TRBD2 as D (5 bases). Germline V gene sequence: CDR1 SGHRS, CDR2 YFSETQ. Trimming removed 6 bases from V and 3 bases from J, with 23 bases in between. The CDR3 covers 17 residues.

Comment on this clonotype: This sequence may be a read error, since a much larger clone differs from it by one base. The CDR3 reads CASSLGHPTYEQHF. The CDR3 nucleotides are TGTGCCAGTAGTCTGGGACACCCAACCTACGAGCAGCACTTC. V usage is TRBV19 and J usage is TRBJ2-7, with D possibly being TRBD1 (6 bases). Germline values: CDR1 LNHDA, CDR2 SQIVND (reference sequence). The CDR3 contains 14 residues.

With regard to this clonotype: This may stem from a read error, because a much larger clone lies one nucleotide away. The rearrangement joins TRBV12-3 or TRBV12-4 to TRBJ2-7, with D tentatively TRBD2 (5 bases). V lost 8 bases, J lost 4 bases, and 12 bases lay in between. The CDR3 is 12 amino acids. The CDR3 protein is CASAGIEYEQYF. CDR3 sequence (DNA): TGTGCCAGCGCCGGGATTGAGTACGAGCAGTACTTC.

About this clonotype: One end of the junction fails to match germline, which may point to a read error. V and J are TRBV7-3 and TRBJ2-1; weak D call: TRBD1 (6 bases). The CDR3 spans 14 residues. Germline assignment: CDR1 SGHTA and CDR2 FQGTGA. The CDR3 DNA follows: TGTGCCGGCAGCCTCACAGGGATAGAAAATAAGCAATTCTTC. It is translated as CAGSLTGIENKQFF.

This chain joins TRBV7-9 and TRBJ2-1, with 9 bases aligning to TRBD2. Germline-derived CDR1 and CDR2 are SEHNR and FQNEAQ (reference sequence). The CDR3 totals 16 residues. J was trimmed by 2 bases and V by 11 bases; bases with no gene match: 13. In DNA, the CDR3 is TGTGCCGGGAGCGGTGTAGCGGGGGTTGCCTACAATGAGCAGTTCTTC. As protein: CAGSGVAGVAYNEQFF.

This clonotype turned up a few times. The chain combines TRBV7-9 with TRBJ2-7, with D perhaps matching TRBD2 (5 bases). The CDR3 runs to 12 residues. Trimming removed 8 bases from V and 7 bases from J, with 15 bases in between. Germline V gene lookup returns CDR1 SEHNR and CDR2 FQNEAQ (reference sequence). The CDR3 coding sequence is TGTGCCAGCCGGGGTCCCCGCGGGGAGCAGTACTTC. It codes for CASRGPRGEQYF.

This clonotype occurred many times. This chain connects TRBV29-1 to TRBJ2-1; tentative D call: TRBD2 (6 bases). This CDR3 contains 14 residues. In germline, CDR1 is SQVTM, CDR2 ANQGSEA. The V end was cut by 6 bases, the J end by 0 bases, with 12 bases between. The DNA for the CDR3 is TGCAGCGTGAGCCGGGGGAGCTCCTACAATGAGCAGTTCTTC. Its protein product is CSVSRGSSYNEQFF.

CDR3 protein: CASSLDRGVEQYF. The CDR3, as DNA: TGTGCCAGCAGCTTAGACCGGGGTGTCGAGCAGTACTTC. This chain connects TRBV13 to TRBJ2-7, with D possibly being TRBD2 (5 bases). The germline V gene has CDR1 PRHDT and CDR2 FYEKMQ (reference sequence). Trimming pared 1 base from V and 6 bases from J, leaving 10 bases between. The CDR3 consists of 13 residues.

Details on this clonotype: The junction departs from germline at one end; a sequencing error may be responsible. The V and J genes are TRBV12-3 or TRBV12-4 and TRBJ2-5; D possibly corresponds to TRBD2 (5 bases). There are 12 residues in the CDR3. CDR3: CASSLARPVGYF. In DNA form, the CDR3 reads TGTGCCAGCAGTCTAGCCCGTCCGGTTGGATACTTC.

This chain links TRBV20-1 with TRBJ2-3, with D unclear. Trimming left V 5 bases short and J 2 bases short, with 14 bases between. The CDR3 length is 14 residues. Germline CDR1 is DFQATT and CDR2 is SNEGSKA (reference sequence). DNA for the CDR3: TGCAGTGCTCGTGACCTAGACCACACAGATACGCAGTATTTT. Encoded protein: CSARDLDHTDTQYF.

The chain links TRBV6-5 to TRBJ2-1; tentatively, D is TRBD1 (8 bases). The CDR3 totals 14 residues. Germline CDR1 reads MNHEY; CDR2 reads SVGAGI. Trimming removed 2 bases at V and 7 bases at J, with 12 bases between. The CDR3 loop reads CASSYVQGGNEQFF. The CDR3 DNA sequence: TGTGCCAGCAGTTACGTACAGGGGGGGAATGAGCAGTTCTTC.

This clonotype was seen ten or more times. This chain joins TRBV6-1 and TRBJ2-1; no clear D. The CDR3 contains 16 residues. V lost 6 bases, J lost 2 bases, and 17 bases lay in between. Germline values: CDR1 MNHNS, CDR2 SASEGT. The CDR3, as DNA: TGTGCCAGCAGCCCGGCCGAAGGAGCACCCTACAATGAGCAGTTCTTC. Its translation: CASSPAEGAPYNEQFF.

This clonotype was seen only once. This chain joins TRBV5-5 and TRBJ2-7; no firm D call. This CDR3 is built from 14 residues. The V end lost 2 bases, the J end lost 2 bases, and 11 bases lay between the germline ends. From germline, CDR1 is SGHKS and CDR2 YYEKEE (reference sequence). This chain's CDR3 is CASSFVDGAYEQYF. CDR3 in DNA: TGTGCCAGCAGCTTTGTGGACGGAGCCTACGAGCAGTACTTC.

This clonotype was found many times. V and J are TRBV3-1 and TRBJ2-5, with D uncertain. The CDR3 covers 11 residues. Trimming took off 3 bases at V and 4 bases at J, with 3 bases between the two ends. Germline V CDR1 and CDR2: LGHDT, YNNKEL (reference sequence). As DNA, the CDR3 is TGTGCCAGCAGCCAGGGAGAGACCCAGTACTTC. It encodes CASSQGETQYF.

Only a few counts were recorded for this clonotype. This chain's CDR3 is CASSPPDTYEQYF. The CDR3 region has the DNA TGTGCCAGCTCACCGCCGGATACCTACGAGCAGTACTTC. This chain joins TRBV18 and TRBJ2-7, with D unclear. The CDR3 spans 13 residues. V was pared by 3 bases and J by 2 bases, with 8 bases between. Germline V gene data show CDR1 as KGHSH and CDR2 as LQKENI.

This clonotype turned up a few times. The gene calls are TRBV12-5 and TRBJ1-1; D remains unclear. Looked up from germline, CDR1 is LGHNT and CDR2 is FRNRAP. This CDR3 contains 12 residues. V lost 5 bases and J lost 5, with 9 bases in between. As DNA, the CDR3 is TGTGCTAGTGGTGTCGGCAGGACTGAAGCTTTCTTT. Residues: CASGVGRTEAFF.